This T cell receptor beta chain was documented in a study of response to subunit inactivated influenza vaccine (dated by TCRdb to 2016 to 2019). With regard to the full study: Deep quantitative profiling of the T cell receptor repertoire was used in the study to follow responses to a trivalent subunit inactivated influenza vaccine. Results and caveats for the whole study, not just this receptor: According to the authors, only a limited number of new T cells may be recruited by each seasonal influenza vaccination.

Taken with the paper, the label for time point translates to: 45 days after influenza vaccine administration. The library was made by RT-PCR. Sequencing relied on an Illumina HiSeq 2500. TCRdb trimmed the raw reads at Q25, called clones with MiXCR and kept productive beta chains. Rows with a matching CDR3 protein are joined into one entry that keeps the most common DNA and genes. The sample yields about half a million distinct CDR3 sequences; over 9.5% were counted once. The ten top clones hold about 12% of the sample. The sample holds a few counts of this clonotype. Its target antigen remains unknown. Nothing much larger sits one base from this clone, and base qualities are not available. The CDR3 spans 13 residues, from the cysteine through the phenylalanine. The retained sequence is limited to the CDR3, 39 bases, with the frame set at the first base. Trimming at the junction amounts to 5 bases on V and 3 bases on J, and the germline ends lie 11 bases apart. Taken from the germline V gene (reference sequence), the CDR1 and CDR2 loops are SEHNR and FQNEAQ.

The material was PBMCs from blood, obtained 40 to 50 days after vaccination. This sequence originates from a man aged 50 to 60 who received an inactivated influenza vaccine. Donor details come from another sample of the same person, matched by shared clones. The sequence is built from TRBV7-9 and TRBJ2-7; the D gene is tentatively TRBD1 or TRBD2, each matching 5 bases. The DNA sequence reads TGTGCCAGCAGCCTATGGGGGAGCTACGAGCAGTACTTC. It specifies CASSLWGSYEQYF.